The clone carrying this TCR beta chain was seen at least ten times. The data stem from a study of T cells in Graves' hyperthyroidism and ophthalmopathy. There were TCR beta CDR3 regions amplified from RNA transcripts. First-round RT-PCR targeting the TCR CDR3 was performed with the HTBI primer set. Each CDR3 protein is one row after TCRdb ran MiXCR on the multiplex PCR reads. The sample lists nearly 600,000 distinct CDR3 sequences; around 13% were seen once. V was cut by 4 bases and J by 7 bases, with 14 bases left in between. The CDR3 has 13 residues. Germline values: CDR1 SGHRS, CDR2 YFSETQ. The origin of this receptor is a woman in her twenties or thirties with Graves' hyperthyroidism that later progressed to Graves' ophthalmopathy. The V and J genes are TRBV5-1 and TRBJ1-2, with D uncertain. The specimen was blood. CDR3 DNA sequence: TGCGCCAGCAGCGAAACATTCTCAGTTGGCTACACCTTC. Translating it yields CASSETFSVGYTF.